These 10 T cell receptor beta chains originate from one sample sequenced in a study of CDR3 diversity in severe acne. TCRdb analysed the PCR reads with MiXCR anew, one entry per CDR3 protein. This table has tens of thousands of distinct CDR3 sequences, around 54% appearing once. The sequenced sample consisted of blood. All receptors come from a male donor with severe acne vulgaris.

V is TRBV25-1 and J is TRBJ1-4; no definite D call. This CDR3 is 15 amino acids long. The V gene's germline CDR1 is MGHDK and CDR2 SYGVNS. Trimming cost V 2 bases and J 7 bases, with 14 bases left between them. This chain's CDR3 is CASSELGGGSEKLFF. Here the CDR3 DNA reads TGTGCCAGCAGTGAACTCGGTGGAGGGAGTGAAAAACTGTTTTTT.

This clonotype has just a few counts. The CDR3 loop is CASSQLRTVQETQYF. The CDR3 nucleotides read TGCGCCAGCAGCCAACTCCGGACAGTCCAAGAGACCCAGTACTTC. This chain joins TRBV4-1 and TRBJ2-5, with D perhaps matching TRBD1 (6 bases). The CDR3 has 15 residues. V dropped 2 bases and J dropped 1 base, with 11 bases sitting between them. In germline, CDR1 is MGHRA, CDR2 YSYEKL.

This clonotype was counted at least ten times. This chain joins TRBV29-1 and TRBJ1-5, with 10 positions matching TRBD1. V was clipped by 7 bases and J by 6 bases; unmatched bases: 6. CDR1 is SQVTM, CDR2 ANQGSEA, per germline. The CDR3 has 13 amino acids. In nucleotides, the CDR3 is TGCAGCGCCACGACAGGGGGCAGTCAGCCCCAGCATTTT. Translating it yields CSATTGGSQPQHF.

The chain uses TRBV2 and TRBJ2-5; D possibly corresponds to TRBD2 (6 bases). This CDR3 region has 14 residues. The V end lost 8 bases, the J end lost 0 bases, and 13 bases lay between the germline ends. Germline V gene sequence: CDR1 SNHLY, CDR2 FYNNEI. CDR3 bases: TGTGCCAGCCCCCGTGGGGGGTACCAAGAGACCCAGTACTTC. It translates to CASPRGGYQETQYF.

As to this clonotype: A much larger clone sits a single nucleotide away, making a read error possible. The chain carries TRBV7-6 and TRBJ1-5; D possibly corresponds to TRBD1 (5 bases). CDR1 is SGHVS and CDR2 is FNYEAQ in the germline V gene. The CDR3 sequence is 15 residues long. The CDR3 is CANSLAGGANQPQHF. As DNA, the CDR3 is TGTGCCAACAGCTTAGCGGGCGGGGCCAATCAGCCCCAGCATTTT.

About this clonotype: Being one base from a much bigger clone, this may be a read error. The chain has TRBV20-1 and TRBJ1-2, with D unclear. The germline gives CDR1 DFQATT, CDR2 SNEGSKA (reference sequence). This CDR3 has 13 amino acids. CDR3 sequence (DNA): TGCAGTGCCCCCGGGGTGTCAAACTATGGCTACGCCTTC. As protein: CSAPGVSNYGYAF.

The gene calls are TRBV5-1 and TRBJ2-1; TRBD2 aligns across 10 bases. Germline loops: CDR1 SGHRS, CDR2 YFSETQ. CDR3 length: 19 residues. J lost 7 bases, V lost 1 base, and 17 bases had no gene match. The CDR3 DNA follows: TGCGCCAGCAGCTTGAGCGGGAGGGCCTTTCTCCTTGTTAGTAATGAGCAGTTCTTC. Encoded protein: CASSLSGRAFLLVSNEQFF.

The chain is built from TRBV9 and TRBJ2-5; the D call may be TRBD1 or TRBD2 (5 bases each). CDR1 SGDLS and CDR2 YYNGEE come from the germline V gene. V was clipped by 4 bases and J by 5 bases, with 18 bases between them. The CDR3 sequence is 15 residues long. The CDR3 DNA reads as TGTGCCAGCAGCCAAGCGGCAGGGCTGCAGGAGACCCAGTACTTC. It yields the protein CASSQAAGLQETQYF.

The chain joins TRBV29-1 to TRBJ2-6; D is perhaps TRBD2 (5 bases). From germline, CDR1 is SQVTM and CDR2 ANQGSEA. V was clipped by 0 bases and J by 0 bases, with 15 bases between them. This CDR3 is built from 18 residues. In DNA, the CDR3 is TGCAGCGTTGAAGAATTGCTAGCACCTACCTCTGGGGCCAACGTCCTGACTTTC. As protein: CSVEELLAPTSGANVLTF.

The gene calls are TRBV30 and TRBJ2-1, with 12 bases lining up with TRBD1. Looked up from germline, CDR1 is GTSNPN and CDR2 is SVGIG (reference sequence). CDR3 length: 11 amino acids. With V trimmed by 7 bases and J by 15 bases, 7 bases remained unmatched. CDR3 DNA sequence: TGTGCCTCAACCGGGACAGGGGGCTTGTTCTTC. Its translation is CASTGTGGLFF.